This T cell receptor (beta chain) stems from a study of PD-L1 blockade in urothelial cancer. For the study at large: Among blood samples, the median T cell count was some 140,000.

The germline V gene has CDR1 SGHRS and CDR2 YFSETQ. The CDR3 sequence is 15 residues long. Trimming cost V 4 bases and J 4 bases; bases outside gene matches: 5. For each patient, 1 to 8 samples were obtained, pretreatment and on-treatment. Assay used: immunoSEQ multiplex PCR; TCRdb lists only in-frame clones, some missing. The sample contains 65,000 to 80,000 clones, 80% to 85% of which appear only once. This clone appeared a single time. This specimen consisted of PBMCs, obtained around atezolizumab (anti-PD-L1) treatment. This chain joins TRBV5-1 and TRBJ2-2; 9 bases match TRBD1. The receptor was isolated from a man between 70 and 80 years old with urothelial cancer. CDR3 loop: CASSLRQGGTGELFF. DNA of the CDR3: TGCGCCAGCAGCCTAAGACAGGGGGGCACCGGGGAGCTGTTTTTT. The variable domain in full, with the rest retrieved from reference TRBV5-1 and TRBJ2-2, is KAGVTQTPRYLIKTRGQQVTLSCSPISGHRSVSWYQQTPGQGLQFLFEYFSETQRNKGNFPGRFSGRQFSNSRSEMNVSTLELGDSALYLCASSLRQGGTGELFFGEGSRLTVL.